Each of the 14 T cell receptor beta chains below was sequenced from the same sample in a study of T cells in women clearing cervical HPV infection. The data were produced by immunoSEQ multiplex PCR, yet TCRdb's version contains in-frame clones alone and is incomplete. Its clone listing holds some 30,000 clones. The sequenced sample was blood buffy coat. The receptors were gathered from a woman between 18 and 69 years old with a cervical HPV16 infection that either progressed to CIN3+ or cleared (not recorded which).

Turning to this clone: The CDR3 end lies 3 residues beyond the end of the read and is filled in from the germline J gene. The rearrangement uses TRBV2 and TRBJ2-3; 9 nucleotides agree with TRBD1. Germline V gene lookup returns CDR1 SNHLY and CDR2 FYNNEI. The CDR3 extends over 15 amino acids. The sequenced CDR3 bases are TGTGCCAGCAGTAGGGACAGGGTTTTTAGTCAGCCG. Translated: CASSRDRVFSQP. The whole CDR3 sequence is CASSRDRVFSQPQYF.

CDR3 DNA, as far as it was read: TGCAGTGCTAGAGATCCGGTTAGCGGGGGGAATGAG. Translation: CSARDPVSGGNE. The whole CDR3 sequence is CSARDPVSGGNEQFF. The V gene is TRBV20-1, the J gene TRBJ2-1; 10 positions match TRBD2. The CDR3 end lies 3 residues beyond the end of the read and is filled in from the germline J gene. The CDR3 sequence is 15 residues long. The junction had 6 bases not matched to a gene; V was cut back by 0 bases and J by 7 bases. Germline loops: CDR1 DFQATT, CDR2 SNEGSKA (reference sequence).

About this clone itself: The read ends 3 residues before the CDR3 terminus; that terminus is restored from the germline J gene. The gene calls are TRBV18 and TRBJ2-7; 8 positions agree with TRBD1. The junction had 5 bases not matched to a gene; V was cut back by 2 bases and J by 2 bases. This CDR3 comprises 15 residues. Germline CDR1 and CDR2: KGHSH and LQKENI. CDR3 loop: CASSPSGQGTYEQYF. Incomplete CDR3 DNA: TGTGCCAGCTCACCATCAGGACAGGGCACCTACGAG. The full variable domain, rest sourced from reference TRBV18 and TRBJ2-7, is NAGVMQNPRHLVRRRGQEARLRCSPMKGHSHVYWYRQLPEEGLKFMVYLQKENIIDESGMPKERFSAEFPKEGPSILRIQQVVRGDSAAYFCASSPSGQGTYEQYFGPGTRLTVT.

CDR3 bases read: TGTGCCAGCAGTGAAGCGCCCTGGACAGCGCGATACCCGTTCTACGAC. Translated, it gives CASSEAPWTARYPFYD. The entire CDR3 reads CASSEAPWTARYPFYDYTF. The chain couples TRBV6-1 to TRBJ1-2; D is perhaps TRBD1 (6 bases). The read ends 3 residues shy of where the CDR3 ends; the end is completed using the germline J gene. The germline V gene encodes CDR1 MNHNS and CDR2 SASEGT. This CDR3 comprises 19 residues.

Notes on this clone: The read terminates 3 residues before the CDR3 end, so the remaining end is supplied by the germline J gene. The chain carries TRBV18 and TRBJ1-4, with 8 bases lining up with TRBD1. Germline values: CDR1 KGHSH, CDR2 LQKENI. The trim removed 4 bases at V and 4 bases at J, leaving 14 bases unmatched. The CDR3 is made up of 18 amino acids. The DNA read from the CDR3 is TGTGCCAGCTCACTCCCCAGGGGGCGCGGAGAGCATAATGAAAAA. Its protein is CASSLPRGRGEHNEK. Given in full, the CDR3 is CASSLPRGRGEHNEKLFF.

A remark on this clone: The read stops 3 residues short of the end of the CDR3; the missing end is completed from the germline J gene. The chain couples TRBV6-1 to TRBJ1-2; D remains ambiguous. V lost 1 base and J lost 4, with 7 bases in between. CDR3 length: 13 amino acids. CDR1 MNHNS and CDR2 SASEGT come from the germline V gene. The CDR3 sequence is CASSEGHIYGYTF. CDR3 DNA, as far as it was read: TGTGCCAGCAGTGAAGGTCACATCTATGGC.

Comment on this clone: The CDR3 end falls 3 residues outside the read, so it is completed with the germline J gene. This chain joins TRBV5-1 and TRBJ1-3, with a weak D call TRBD1 (5 bases). V lost 3 bases to trimming and J lost 0 bases, with 13 bases between them. This CDR3 is 16 amino acids long. Per germline, CDR1 SGHRS and CDR2 YFSETQ. The CDR3 sequence is CASSSDKSSSGNTIYF. CDR3 bases read: TGCGCCAGCAGCTCGGACAAATCGAGCTCTGGAAACACC.

The chain's CDR3 is CASSRQGMIGELFF. The CDR3 bases that were read are TGTGCCAGCAGTCGACAGGGGATGATCGGGGAG. This chain connects TRBV2 to TRBJ2-2; 8 bases fit TRBD1. Read sequence stops 3 residues before the CDR3 end, and the germline J gene provides the missing end. Trimming took 5 bases from V and 7 from J; bases not matched to a gene: 6. The CDR3 has 14 amino acids. Germline loops: CDR1 SNHLY, CDR2 FYNNEI.

On this clone: Mismatch with germline at one junction end may stem from a read error. The read ends 3 residues shy of where the CDR3 ends; the end is completed using the germline J gene. Other nucleotide sequences in the sample specify the same CDR3. The V call is TRBV7-9, the J call TRBJ1-3, with TRBD1 as a possible D gene (5 bases). The CDR3 is made up of 14 amino acids. Per the germline V gene, CDR1 is SEHNR and CDR2 is FQNEAQ (reference sequence). The part of the CDR3 DNA that was read is TGTGCCAGCAGCTTCCCGGTGGGGGGAAACACA. The encoded protein is CASSFPVGGNT. The whole CDR3 sequence is CASSFPVGGNTIYF.

Regarding this clone: The CDR3 is cut off 3 residues early in the read; its end comes from the germline J gene. The V call is TRBV4-1, the J call TRBJ2-7; D not certain. V shed 1 base and J shed 0 bases, with 7 bases lying between them. The CDR3 is 14 residues long. Germline lookup yields CDR1 MGHRA and CDR2 YSYEKL. CDR3 amino acids: CASSQGLISYEQYF. The CDR3 DNA, read in part, is TGCGCCAGCAGCCAAGGACTGATCTCCTACGAG.

With respect to this clone: Coverage ceases 3 residues before the CDR3 finishes, and the germline J gene fills in the end. V gene TRBV20-1 combines with J gene TRBJ1-2, with 7 bases that match TRBD1. This CDR3 is built from 13 residues. Looked up from germline, CDR1 is DFQATT and CDR2 is SNEGSKA (reference sequence). With V trimmed by 6 bases and J by 5 bases, 9 bases remained unmatched. CDR3 DNA (partial): TGCAGTGCGACAACAGGGGTGGGGTATGGC. It specifies CSATTGVGYG. The CDR3 as a whole reads CSATTGVGYGYTF.

Regarding this clone: The read falls 3 residues short of the CDR3 end, and the missing part is taken from the germline J gene. The chain uses TRBV5-6 and TRBJ2-2, with TRBD2 as a possible D gene (5 bases). The CDR3 is 15 amino acids. Germline V gene lookup returns CDR1 SGHDT and CDR2 YYEEEE. Incomplete CDR3 DNA: TGTGCCAGCAGCCCCGGGGTGACGGTAGTTTCACCG. Protein product: CASSPGVTVVSP. The full CDR3 is CASSPGVTVVSPLFF.

Regarding this clone: The read falls 3 residues short of the CDR3 end, and the missing part is taken from the germline J gene. The genes are TRBV19 and TRBJ1-2, with 9 bases lining up with TRBD1. This CDR3 contains 15 residues. The germline gives CDR1 LNHDA, CDR2 SQIVND (reference sequence). The CDR3 region is CASSIGGTGLTGYTF. CDR3 bases read: TGTGCCAGTAGTATCGGCGGGACAGGGTTGACGGGC.

Comments on this clone: The read ends 3 residues before the CDR3 terminus; that terminus is restored from the germline J gene. The chain combines TRBV7-3 with TRBJ2-1, with 7 nucleotides matching TRBD2. The CDR3 totals 16 residues. Germline V gene data show CDR1 as SGHTA and CDR2 as FQGTGA. V trimming: 2 bases; J trimming: 1 base; junction bases outside the gene matches: 5. CDR3 DNA, as far as it was read: TGTGCCAGCAGCTTAGGGGGGGGGAGGTCCTACAATGAG. Translating gives CASSLGGGRSYNE. The complete CDR3 protein is CASSLGGGRSYNEQFF.